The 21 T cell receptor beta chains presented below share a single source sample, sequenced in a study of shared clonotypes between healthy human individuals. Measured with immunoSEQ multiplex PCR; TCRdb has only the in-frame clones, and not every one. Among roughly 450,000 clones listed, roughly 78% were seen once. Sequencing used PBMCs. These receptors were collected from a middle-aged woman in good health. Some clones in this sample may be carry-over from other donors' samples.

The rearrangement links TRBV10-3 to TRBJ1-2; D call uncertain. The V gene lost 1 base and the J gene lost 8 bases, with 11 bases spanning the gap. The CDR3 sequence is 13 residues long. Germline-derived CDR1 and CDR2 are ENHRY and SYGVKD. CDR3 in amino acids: CAISELGQYGYTF. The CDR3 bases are TGTGCCATCAGTGAGTTAGGGCAGTACGGCTACACCTTC.

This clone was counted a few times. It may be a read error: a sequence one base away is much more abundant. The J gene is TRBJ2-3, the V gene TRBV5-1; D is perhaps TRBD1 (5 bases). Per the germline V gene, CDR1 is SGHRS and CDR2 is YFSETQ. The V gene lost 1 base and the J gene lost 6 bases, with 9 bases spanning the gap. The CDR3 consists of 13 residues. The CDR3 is CASSLWGRDTQYF. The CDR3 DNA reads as TGCGCCAGCAGCTTGTGGGGCAGGGATACGCAGTATTTT.

The CDR3 here is CASSVEGGGGQETQYF. As DNA, the CDR3 is TGTGCCAGCAGCGTAGAGGGAGGGGGCGGACAAGAGACCCAGTACTTC. This rearrangement joins TRBV9 to TRBJ2-5; D tentatively fits TRBD1 or TRBD2 (7 bases each). The CDR3 extends over 16 amino acids. The germline V gene has CDR1 SGDLS and CDR2 YYNGEE. The V and J ends lost 0 bases and 2 bases respectively, with 14 bases between them.

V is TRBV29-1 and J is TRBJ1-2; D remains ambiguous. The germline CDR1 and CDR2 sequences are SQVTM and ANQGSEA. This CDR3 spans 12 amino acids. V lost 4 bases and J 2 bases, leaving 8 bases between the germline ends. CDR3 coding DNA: TGCAGCGTTGTTGTCAAGAACTATGGCTACACCTTC. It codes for CSVVVKNYGYTF.

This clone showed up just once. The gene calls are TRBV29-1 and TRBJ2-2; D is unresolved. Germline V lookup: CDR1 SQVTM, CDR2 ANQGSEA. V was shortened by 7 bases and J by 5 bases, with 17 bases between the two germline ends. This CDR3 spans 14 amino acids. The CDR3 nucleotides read TGCAGCGCCGCCCGGCCCCAGAGGACCGGGGAGCTGTTTTTT. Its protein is CSAARPQRTGELFF.

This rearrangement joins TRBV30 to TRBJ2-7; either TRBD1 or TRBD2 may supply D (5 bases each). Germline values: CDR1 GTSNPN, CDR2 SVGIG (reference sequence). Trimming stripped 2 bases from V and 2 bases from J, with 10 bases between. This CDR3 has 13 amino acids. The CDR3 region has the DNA TGTGCCTGGAGTACGGGACGGACCTACGAGCAGTACTTC. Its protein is CAWSTGRTYEQYF.

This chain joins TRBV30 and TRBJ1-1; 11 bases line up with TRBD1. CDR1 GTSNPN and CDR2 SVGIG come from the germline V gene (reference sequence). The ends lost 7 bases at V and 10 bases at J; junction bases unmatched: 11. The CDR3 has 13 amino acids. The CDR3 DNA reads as TGTGCCTCAACTGGAGGGACAGGGGGTCTAGCTTTCTTT. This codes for CASTGGTGGLAFF.

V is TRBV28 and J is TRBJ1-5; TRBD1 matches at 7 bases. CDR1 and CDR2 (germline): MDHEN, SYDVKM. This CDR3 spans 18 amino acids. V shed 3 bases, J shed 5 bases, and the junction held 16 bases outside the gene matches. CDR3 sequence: CASSLGIKGRGPDQPQHF. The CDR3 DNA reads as TGTGCCAGCAGTTTGGGGATAAAAGGGAGGGGGCCGGATCAGCCCCAGCATTTT.

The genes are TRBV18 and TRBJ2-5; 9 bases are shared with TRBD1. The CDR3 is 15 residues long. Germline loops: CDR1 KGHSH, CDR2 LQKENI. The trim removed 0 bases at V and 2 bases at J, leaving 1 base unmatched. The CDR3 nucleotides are TGTGCCAGCTCACCACCGGGACAGGGACAAGAGACCCAGTACTTC. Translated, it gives CASSPPGQGQETQYF.

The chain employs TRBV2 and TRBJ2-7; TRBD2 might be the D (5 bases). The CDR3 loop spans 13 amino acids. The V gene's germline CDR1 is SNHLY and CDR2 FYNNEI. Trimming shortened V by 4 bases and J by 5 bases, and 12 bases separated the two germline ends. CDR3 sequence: CASSVEVTDEQYF. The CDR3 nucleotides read TGTGCCAGCAGTGTGGAGGTAACGGACGAGCAGTACTTC.

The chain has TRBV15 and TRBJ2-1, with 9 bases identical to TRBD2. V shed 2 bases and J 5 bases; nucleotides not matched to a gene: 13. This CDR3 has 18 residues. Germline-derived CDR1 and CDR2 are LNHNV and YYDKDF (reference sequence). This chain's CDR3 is CATSRLAGPPITDNEQFF. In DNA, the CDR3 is TGTGCCACCAGCAGACTAGCGGGACCCCCTATCACGGACAATGAGCAGTTCTTC. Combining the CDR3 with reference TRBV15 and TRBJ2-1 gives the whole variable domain DAMVIQNPRYQVTQFGKPVTLSCSQTLNHNVMYWYQQKSSQAPKLLFHYYDKDFNNEADTPDNFQSRRPNTSFCFLDIRSPGLGDTAMYLCATSRLAGPPITDNEQFFGPGTRLTVL.

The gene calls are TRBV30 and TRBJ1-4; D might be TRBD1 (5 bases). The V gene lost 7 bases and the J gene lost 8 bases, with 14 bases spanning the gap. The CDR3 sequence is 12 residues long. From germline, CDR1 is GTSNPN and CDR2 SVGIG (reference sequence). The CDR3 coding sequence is TGTGCCTTGGCTACTGGGGGGGAAAAACTGTTTTTT. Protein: CALATGGEKLFF.

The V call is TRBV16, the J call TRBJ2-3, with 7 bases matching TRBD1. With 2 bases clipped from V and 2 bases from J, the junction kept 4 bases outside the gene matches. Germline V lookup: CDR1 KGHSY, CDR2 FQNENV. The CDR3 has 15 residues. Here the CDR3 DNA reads TGTGCCAGCAGCCAACTCGGACAGGCCACAGATACGCAGTATTTT. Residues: CASSQLGQATDTQYF.

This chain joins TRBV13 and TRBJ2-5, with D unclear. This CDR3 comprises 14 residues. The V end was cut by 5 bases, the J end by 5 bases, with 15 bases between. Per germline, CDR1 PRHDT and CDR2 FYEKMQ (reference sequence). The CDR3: CASSPGPRLETQYF. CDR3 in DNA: TGTGCCAGCAGCCCCGGACCGCGATTGGAGACCCAGTACTTC.

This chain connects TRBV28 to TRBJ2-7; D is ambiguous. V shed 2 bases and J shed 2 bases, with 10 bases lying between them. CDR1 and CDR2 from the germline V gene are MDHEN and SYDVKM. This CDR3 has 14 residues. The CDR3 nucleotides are TGTGCCAGCAGTTTAGCGAGACGGACCTACGAGCAGTACTTC. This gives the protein CASSLARRTYEQYF.

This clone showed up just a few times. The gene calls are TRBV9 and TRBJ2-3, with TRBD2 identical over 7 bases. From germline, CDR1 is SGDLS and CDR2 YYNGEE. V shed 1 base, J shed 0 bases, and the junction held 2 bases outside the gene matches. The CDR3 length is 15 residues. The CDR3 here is CASSVISGSTDTQYF. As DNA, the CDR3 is TGTGCCAGCAGCGTAATTAGCGGGAGCACAGATACGCAGTATTTT.

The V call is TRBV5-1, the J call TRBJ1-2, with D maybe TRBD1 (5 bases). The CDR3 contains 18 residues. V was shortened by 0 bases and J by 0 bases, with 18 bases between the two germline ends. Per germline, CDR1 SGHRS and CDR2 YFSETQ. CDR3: CASSLAGVNRRSNYGYTF. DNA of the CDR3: TGCGCCAGCAGCTTGGCCGGCGTAAACAGGCGGTCTAACTATGGCTACACCTTC.

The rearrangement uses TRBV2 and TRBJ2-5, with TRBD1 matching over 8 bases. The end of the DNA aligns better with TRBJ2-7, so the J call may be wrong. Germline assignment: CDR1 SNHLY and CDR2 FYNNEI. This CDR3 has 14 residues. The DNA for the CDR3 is TGTGCCAGCAACCCCGGACAGGGATCCTACGAGCAGTACTTC. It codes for CASNPGQGSYEQYF.

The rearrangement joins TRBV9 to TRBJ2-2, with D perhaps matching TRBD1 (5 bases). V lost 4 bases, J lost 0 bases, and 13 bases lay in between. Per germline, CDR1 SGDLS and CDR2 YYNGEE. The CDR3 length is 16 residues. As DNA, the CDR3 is TGTGCCAGCAGCACCCGGACAAACGCGAACACCGGGGAGCTGTTTTTT. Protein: CASSTRTNANTGELFF.

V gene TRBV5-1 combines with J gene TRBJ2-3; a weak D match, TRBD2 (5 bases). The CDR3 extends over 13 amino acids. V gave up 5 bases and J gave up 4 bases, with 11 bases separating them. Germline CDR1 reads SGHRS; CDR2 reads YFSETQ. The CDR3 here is CASRLDLADTQYF. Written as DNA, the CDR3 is TGCGCCAGCAGACTAGACCTGGCAGATACGCAGTATTTT.

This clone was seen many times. CDR3 DNA sequence: TGTGCCAGCAGTGAGGGGGGTAGCGGGGTACAAGAGACCCAGTACTTC. Translation: CASSEGGSGVQETQYF. The genes are TRBV6-1 and TRBJ2-5, with TRBD2 matching 8 bases. Germline loops: CDR1 MNHNS, CDR2 SASEGT. The CDR3 is made up of 16 amino acids. The ends lost 3 bases at V and 2 bases at J; junction bases unmatched: 8.